Below, 8 T cell receptor beta chains from the same sample are listed, as sequenced in a study of post-analysis software for immune sequencing data. Regarding the study as a whole: The five TRBV segments detected at higher frequency in patients than in controls included TRBV5-6, TRBV5-1 and TRBV20-1.

Unique molecular identifiers were built into the TCR beta cDNA libraries. A single record per CDR3 protein comes from TCRdb applying MiXCR to the PCR reads. The sample yields some 260,000 distinct CDR3 sequences, 35% to 45% seen once. No antigen has been assigned to these receptors. Sequencing was carried out using blood. The receptors were gathered from a girl aged 10-17 years with multiple sclerosis.

This clonotype has more than one count but fewer than ten. Just one base apart from a much larger clone, this may be a read error. This chain links TRBV5-1 with TRBJ2-5; no clear D. This CDR3 contains 13 residues. The germline V gene has CDR1 SGHRS and CDR2 YFSETQ. In DNA, the CDR3 is TGCGCCAGCAGCACCAGTGGGCAAGAGACCCGGTACTTC. It is translated as CASSTSGQETRYF.

This clonotype was counted many times. The chain employs TRBV7-8 and TRBJ2-3, with 8 bases identical to TRBD2. The germline V gene encodes CDR1 SGHVS and CDR2 FQNEAQ. The CDR3 is 17 residues long. The J segment lost 6 bases and the V segment lost 1 base, leaving 12 bases of the junction unmatched. CDR3: CASSLGGLVTPGDTQYF. The CDR3 nucleotides read TGTGCCAGCAGCTTAGGGGGACTAGTGACCCCCGGGGATACGCAGTATTTT. Full variable domain (remainder filled in from reference TRBV7-8 and TRBJ2-3): GAGVSQSPRYKVAKRGQDVALRCDPISGHVSLFWYQQALGQGPEFLTYFQNEAQLDKSGLPSDRFFAERPEGSVSTLKIQRTQQEDSAVYLCASSLGGLVTPGDTQYFGPGTRLTVL.

This clonotype was detected many times. The rearrangement uses TRBV7-3 and TRBJ2-3; no clear D gene. The CDR3 runs to 11 residues. V was pared by 9 bases and J by 1 base, with 5 bases between. In germline, CDR1 is SGHTA, CDR2 FQGTGA. In nucleotides, the CDR3 is TGTGCCAGTGGGGGCACAGATACGCAGTATTTT. Translation gives CASGGTDTQYF.

The chain uses TRBV19 and TRBJ2-1; D ambiguous. The CDR3 length is 14 residues. Germline V gives CDR1 LNHDA, CDR2 SQIVND (reference sequence). Trimming removed 8 bases at V and 0 bases at J, with 11 bases between. Written as DNA, the CDR3 is TGTGCCAGTGCTACACAGAGCTCCTACAATGAGCAGTTCTTC. Residues: CASATQSSYNEQFF.

The chain recombines TRBV15 with TRBJ2-5; D perhaps matches TRBD1 (6 bases). The tail of the sequence fits TRBJ2-7 better, so the J call may be wrong. The germline gives CDR1 LNHNV, CDR2 YYDKDF (reference sequence). The CDR3 sequence is 16 residues long. CDR3: CATSRTRDTHQYEQYF. CDR3 coding DNA: TGTGCCACCAGCAGGACCCGGGACACCCACCAGTACGAGCAGTACTTC.

There are many counts of this clonotype. This chain joins TRBV4-2 and TRBJ2-5; weak D call: TRBD2 (7 bases). V lost 2 bases and J lost 7, with 20 bases in between. The CDR3 sequence is 16 residues long. Looked up from germline, CDR1 is LGHNA and CDR2 is YNFKEQ. CDR3: CASSQTTGGTMMTQYF. CDR3 coding DNA: TGTGCCAGCAGCCAAACTACGGGGGGCACAATGATGACCCAGTACTTC.

This clonotype occurred many times. The chain carries TRBV20-1 and TRBJ1-5; no definite D call. V lost 5 bases and J lost 3, with 11 bases in between. Germline lookup yields CDR1 DFQATT and CDR2 SNEGSKA (reference sequence). The CDR3 is 13 amino acids. The CDR3, as DNA: TGCAGTGCTCACAGCTCGGTCAATCAGCCCCAGCATTTT. Its protein product is CSAHSSVNQPQHF.

The rearrangement joins TRBV7-8 to TRBJ2-7, with no clear D. The DNA end favors TRBJ2-4, so the J call may be wrong. CDR3 size: 15 residues. CDR1 is SGHVS, CDR2 FQNEAQ, per germline. CDR3 bases: TGTGCCAGCAGCTCTCCGGGCAACCGAGTAAACATTCAGTACTTC. It yields the protein CASSSPGNRVNIQYF.